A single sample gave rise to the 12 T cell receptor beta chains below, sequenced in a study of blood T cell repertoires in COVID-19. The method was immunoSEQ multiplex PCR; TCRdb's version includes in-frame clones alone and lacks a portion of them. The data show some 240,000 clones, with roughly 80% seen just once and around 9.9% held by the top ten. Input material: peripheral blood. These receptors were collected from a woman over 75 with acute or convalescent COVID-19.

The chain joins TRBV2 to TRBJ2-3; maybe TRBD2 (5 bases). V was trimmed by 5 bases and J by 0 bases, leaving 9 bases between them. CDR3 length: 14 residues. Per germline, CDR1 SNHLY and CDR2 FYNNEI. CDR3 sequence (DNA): TGTGCCAGCAGTTGGACTTTAAGCACAGATACGCAGTATTTT. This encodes CASSWTLSTDTQYF.

As DNA, the CDR3 is TGTGCCAGCAGCTTGGTGCCCGGGAATGAGCAGTTCTTC. Translation: CASSLVPGNEQFF. V and J are TRBV5-6 and TRBJ2-1, with D uncertain. Germline CDR1 SGHDT, CDR2 YYEEEE. The CDR3 spans 13 residues. Trimming cost V 0 bases and J 7 bases, with 8 bases left between them. The whole variable domain, filled in from reference TRBV5-6 and TRBJ2-1, reads DAGVTQSPTHLIKTRGQQVTLRCSPKSGHDTVSWYQQALGQGPQFIFQYYEEEERQRGNFPDRFSGHQFPNYSSELNVNALLLGDSALYLCASSLVPGNEQFFGPGTRLTVL.

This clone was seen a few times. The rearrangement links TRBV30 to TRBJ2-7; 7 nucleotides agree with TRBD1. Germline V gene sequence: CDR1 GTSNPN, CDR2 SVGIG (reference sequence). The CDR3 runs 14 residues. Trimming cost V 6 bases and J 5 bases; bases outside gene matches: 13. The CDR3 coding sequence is TGTGCCTGTCCATCGACAGGGAACGGTAACGAGCAGTACTTC. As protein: CACPSTGNGNEQYF.

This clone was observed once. The CDR3, as DNA: TGCGCCAGCAGCTTCGGGGGTCGCGGGGGGTCGGAGACCCAGTACTTC. Translation: CASSFGGRGGSETQYF. The chain couples TRBV5-1 to TRBJ2-5; 8 bases line up with TRBD2. J gave up 5 bases and V 2 bases, and 11 bases lay outside the gene matches. The CDR3 is 16 amino acids. Germline CDR1 and CDR2: SGHRS and YFSETQ.

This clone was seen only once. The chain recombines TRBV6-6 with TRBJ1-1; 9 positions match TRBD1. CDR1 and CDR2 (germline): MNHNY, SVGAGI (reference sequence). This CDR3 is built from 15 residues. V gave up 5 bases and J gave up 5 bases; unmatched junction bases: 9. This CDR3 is CASSPPDRGATEAFF. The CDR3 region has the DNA TGTGCCAGCAGTCCCCCCGACAGGGGGGCGACTGAAGCTTTCTTT.

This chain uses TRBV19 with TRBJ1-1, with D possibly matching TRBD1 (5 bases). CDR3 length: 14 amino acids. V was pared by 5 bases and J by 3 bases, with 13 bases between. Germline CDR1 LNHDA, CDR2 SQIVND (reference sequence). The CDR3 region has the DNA TGTGCCAGTAGTGTGGGGCTTGGGGACACTGAAGCTTTCTTT. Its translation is CASSVGLGDTEAFF.

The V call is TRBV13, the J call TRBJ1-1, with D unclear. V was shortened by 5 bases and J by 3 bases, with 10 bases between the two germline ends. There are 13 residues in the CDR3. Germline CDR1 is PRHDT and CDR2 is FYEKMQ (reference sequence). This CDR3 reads CASSPPGYTEAFF. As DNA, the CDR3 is TGTGCCAGCAGCCCCCCGGGATACACTGAAGCTTTCTTT.

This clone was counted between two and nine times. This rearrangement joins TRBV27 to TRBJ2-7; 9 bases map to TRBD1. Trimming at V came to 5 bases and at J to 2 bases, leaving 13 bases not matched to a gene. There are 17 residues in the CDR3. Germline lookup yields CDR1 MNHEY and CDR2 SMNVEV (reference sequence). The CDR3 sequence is CASSLQEPGQGPYEQYF. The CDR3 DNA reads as TGTGCCAGCAGTCTCCAAGAACCGGGACAGGGCCCCTACGAGCAGTACTTC.

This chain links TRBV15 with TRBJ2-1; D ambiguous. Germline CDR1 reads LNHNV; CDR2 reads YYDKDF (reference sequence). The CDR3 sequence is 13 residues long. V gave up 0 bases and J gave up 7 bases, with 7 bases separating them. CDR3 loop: CATSRDQLNEQFF. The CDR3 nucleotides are TGTGCCACCAGCAGAGATCAGTTAAATGAGCAGTTCTTC.

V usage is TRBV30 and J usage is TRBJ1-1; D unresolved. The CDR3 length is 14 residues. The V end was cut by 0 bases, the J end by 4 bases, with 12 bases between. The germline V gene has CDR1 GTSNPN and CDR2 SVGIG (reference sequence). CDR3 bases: TGTGCCTGGAGTGTACGGAGGGTAGGCACTGAAGCTTTCTTT. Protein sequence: CAWSVRRVGTEAFF. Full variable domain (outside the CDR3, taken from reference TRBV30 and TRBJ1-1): SQTIHQWPATLVQPVGSPLSLECTVEGTSNPNLYWYRQAAGRGLQLLFYSVGIGQISSEVPQNLSASRPQDRQFILSSKKLLLSDSGFYLCAWSVRRVGTEAFFGQGTRLTVV.

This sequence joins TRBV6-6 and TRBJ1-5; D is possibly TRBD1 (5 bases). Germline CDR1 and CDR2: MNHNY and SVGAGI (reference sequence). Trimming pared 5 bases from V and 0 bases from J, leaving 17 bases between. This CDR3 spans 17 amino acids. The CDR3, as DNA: TGTGCCAGCAGTCTAACCGCAGGGCTTCATAGCAATCAGCCCCAGCATTTT. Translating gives CASSLTAGLHSNQPQHF.

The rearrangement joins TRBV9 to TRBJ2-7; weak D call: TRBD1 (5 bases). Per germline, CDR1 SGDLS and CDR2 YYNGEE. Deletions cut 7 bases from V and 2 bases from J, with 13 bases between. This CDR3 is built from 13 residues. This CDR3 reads CASGRTSPYEQYF. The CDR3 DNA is TGTGCCAGCGGACGGACATCGCCCTACGAGCAGTACTTC.